What follows are 17 T cell receptor beta chains derived from one specimen sequenced in a study of T cells after yellow fever vaccination. TCRdb called the 5' RACE reads again in MiXCR, with one record for every CDR3 protein. The sample holds 300,000 or so distinct CDR3 sequences, around 6.8% seen once. Sequenced here: PBMCs, sampled approximately 47 days after the first yellow fever vaccination. The receptors here all came from a man younger than 35 who received the YFV17D yellow fever vaccine.

This clonotype has more than one count but fewer than ten. CDR3 sequence: CSVEVRPEQETQYF. For the CDR3, the DNA is TGCAGCGTTGAAGTCAGGCCTGAGCAAGAGACCCAGTACTTC. The chain carries TRBV29-1 and TRBJ2-5; the D is unclear. The germline CDR1 and CDR2 sequences are SQVTM and ANQGSEA. The V end lost 1 base, the J end lost 2 bases, and 11 bases lay between the germline ends. The CDR3 covers 14 residues.

This clonotype was seen repeatedly, ten times or more. The chain combines TRBV20-1 with TRBJ2-1, with D hard to call. Per germline, CDR1 DFQATT and CDR2 SNEGSKA (reference sequence). V lost 6 bases and J 8 bases, leaving 20 bases between the germline ends. This CDR3 spans 14 amino acids. CDR3: CSANLPSYGYEQFF. The CDR3, as DNA: TGCAGTGCGAACCTACCTTCCTATGGGTATGAGCAGTTCTTC.

This clonotype was seen more than once but under ten times. CDR3 bases: TGCGCCAGCAGCCTGACAGAGAAGGGCTACAATGAGCAGTTCTTC. This sequence encodes CASSLTEKGYNEQFF. This chain uses TRBV5-1 with TRBJ2-1; a weak D match, TRBD1 (5 bases). There are 15 residues in the CDR3. V gave up 4 bases and J gave up 3 bases, with 14 bases separating them. Per the germline V gene, CDR1 is SGHRS and CDR2 is YFSETQ.

This clonotype showed up many times. The V and J genes are TRBV11-2 and TRBJ2-3; 8 nucleotides align to TRBD1. Germline V gives CDR1 SGHAT, CDR2 FQNNGV. Unmatched junction bases numbered 8, after V lost 7 bases and J lost 2 bases. This CDR3 has 15 residues. CDR3 DNA sequence: TGTGCCAGCACCCATTACAGGGGGTTCACAGATACGCAGTATTTT. Its translation is CASTHYRGFTDTQYF. Based on the CDR3 plus reference TRBV11-2 and TRBJ2-3, the full variable domain is EAGVAQSPRYKIIEKRQSVAFWCNPISGHATLYWYQQILGQGPKLLIQFQNNGVVDDSQLPKDRFSAERLKGVDSTLKIQPAKLEDSAVYLCASTHYRGFTDTQYFGPGTRLTVL.

The chain carries TRBV2 and TRBJ2-7; D is undetermined. The ends were cut back, 2 bases at V and 2 bases at J, with 7 bases in the middle. CDR1 and CDR2 (germline): SNHLY, FYNNEI. The CDR3 is 13 residues long. CDR3 in amino acids: CASSETAAYEQYV. CDR3 DNA sequence: TGTGCCAGCAGTGAAACCGCCGCCTACGAGCAGTACGTC.

Many counts were recorded for this clonotype. This chain uses TRBV5-1 with TRBJ2-3; 8 bases fit TRBD1. CDR3 length: 18 residues. CDR1 is SGHRS and CDR2 is YFSETQ in the germline V gene. V lost 0 bases to trimming and J lost 0 bases; unmatched junction nucleotides: 9. DNA of the CDR3: TGCGCCAGCAGCTTGGCCCCAGGGGGCGAGGGAAGCACAGATACGCAGTATTTT. This translates into CASSLAPGGEGSTDTQYF.

CDR3 DNA sequence: TGTGCCAGCAGCCCACCGACTAGCGGGGGCCCCGGGTCCTACGAGCAGTACTTC. Amino acid sequence: CASSPPTSGGPGSYEQYF. V is TRBV7-3 and J is TRBJ2-7, with 12 bases identical to TRBD2. The CDR3 consists of 18 residues. CDR1 SGHTA and CDR2 FQGTGA come from the germline V gene. Germline trimming cut 5 bases from V and 1 base from J; bases unmatched to any gene: 12.

This clonotype was seen repeatedly, ten times or more. The genes are TRBV5-1 and TRBJ2-2; D not resolved. V gave up 7 bases and J gave up 4 bases, with 11 bases separating them. Germline values: CDR1 SGHRS, CDR2 YFSETQ. The length of the CDR3 is 13 residues. The CDR3 nucleotides are TGCGCCAGCGGGTTGCGCGTCACCGGGGAGCTGTTTTTT. It specifies CASGLRVTGELFF.

This clonotype has a handful of counts. The J gene is TRBJ1-1, the V gene TRBV10-3; TRBD1 is a possible D gene (5 bases). Trimming removed 10 bases from V and 3 bases from J, with 21 bases in between. The germline V gene has CDR1 ENHRY and CDR2 SYGVKD. The CDR3 extends over 15 amino acids. CDR3 sequence (DNA): TGTGCCACCCCCGGGGGAGGGAAGAGGGACACTGAAGCTTTCTTT. It specifies CATPGGGKRDTEAFF.

The table lists this clonotype with a count of one. This chain joins TRBV6-5 and TRBJ2-7; D might be TRBD1 (5 bases). V dropped 0 bases and J dropped 4 bases, with 13 bases sitting between them. Germline V lookup: CDR1 MNHEY, CDR2 SVGAGI. This CDR3 spans 15 amino acids. CDR3 DNA sequence: TGTGCCAGCAGTTACTCGCTTCCAGGGTTTTACGAGCAGTACTTC. This gives the protein CASSYSLPGFYEQYF.

This clonotype was seen repeatedly, ten times or more. The J gene is TRBJ2-3, the V gene TRBV18; D gene uncertain. Trimming left V 3 bases short and J 2 bases short, with 12 bases between. Germline CDR1 reads KGHSH; CDR2 reads LQKENI. This CDR3 is built from 15 residues. As DNA, the CDR3 is TGTGCCAGCTCACCGGACGGACGAATCACAGATACGCAGTATTTT. Translated: CASSPDGRITDTQYF.

V usage is TRBV19 and J usage is TRBJ1-5; tentatively, D is TRBD1 (6 bases). CDR3 length: 16 residues. Germline V gene data show CDR1 as LNHDA and CDR2 as SQIVND (reference sequence). V was pared by 0 bases and J by 5 bases, with 14 bases between. The CDR3 DNA reads TGTGCCAGTAGTATAGACCGGATCAGGGGCCATCAGCCCCAGCATTTT. The encoded protein is CASSIDRIRGHQPQHF. Together with reference TRBV19 and TRBJ1-5, the CDR3 gives the full variable domain: DGGITQSPKYLFRKEGQNVTLSCEQNLNHDAMYWYRQDPGQGLRLIYYSQIVNDFQKGDIAEGYSVSREKKESFPLTVTSAQKNPTAFYLCASSIDRIRGHQPQHFGDGTRLSIL.

This chain uses TRBV4-1 with TRBJ2-7, with a tentative D call TRBD2 (5 bases). The CDR3 is 14 residues long. The ends were cut back, 1 base at V and 5 bases at J, with 12 bases in the middle. Looked up from germline, CDR1 is MGHRA and CDR2 is YSYEKL. The CDR3 bases are TGCGCCAGCAGCCAAGTTTCCGGGGTGGACGAGCAGTACTTC. Protein sequence: CASSQVSGVDEQYF.

In this sample, this clonotype turned up many times. The chain uses TRBV7-2 and TRBJ1-5, with unresolved D. The V end was cut by 3 bases, the J end by 1 base, with 7 bases between. Germline V lookup: CDR1 SGHTA, CDR2 FQGNSA. CDR3 size: 14 residues. The CDR3 DNA is TGTGCCAGCAGCTTTGCAGTGAGCAATCAGCCCCAGCATTTT. The encoded protein is CASSFAVSNQPQHF. The full variable domain, its missing parts supplied by reference TRBV7-2 and TRBJ1-5, is GAGVSQSPSNKVTEKGKDVELRCDPISGHTALYWYRQSLGQGLEFLIYFQGNSAPDKSGLPSDRFSAERTGGSVSTLTIQRTQQEDSAVYLCASSFAVSNQPQHFGDGTRLSIL.

This clonotype was detected only a few times. This chain uses TRBV9 with TRBJ2-2; 11 bases fit TRBD2. This CDR3 has 16 residues. After removal of 4 bases from V and 3 bases from J, the junction contained 5 bases not matched to a gene. Germline CDR1 is SGDLS and CDR2 is YYNGEE. The CDR3 sequence is CASSLGLADYTGELFF. In nucleotides, the CDR3 is TGTGCCAGCAGCTTGGGACTAGCGGATTACACCGGGGAGCTGTTTTTT.

The chain is built from TRBV7-2 and TRBJ1-6, with D maybe TRBD1 (5 bases). Germline V gives CDR1 SGHTA, CDR2 FQGNSA. The V gene lost 2 bases and the J gene lost 7 bases, with 12 bases spanning the gap. The CDR3 is 15 residues long. CDR3 DNA sequence: TGTGCCAGCAGCTTATTTGACAGCCCGAATTCACCCCTCCACTTT. Amino acid sequence: CASSLFDSPNSPLHF.

The chain recombines TRBV5-6 with TRBJ1-1, with D perhaps matching TRBD1 (6 bases). V was pared by 6 bases and J by 0 bases, with 18 bases between. Per germline, CDR1 SGHDT and CDR2 YYEEEE. This CDR3 contains 16 residues. CDR3: CASTNYRAGMNTEAFF. DNA for the CDR3: TGTGCCAGCACCAACTACAGGGCCGGAATGAACACTGAAGCTTTCTTT.